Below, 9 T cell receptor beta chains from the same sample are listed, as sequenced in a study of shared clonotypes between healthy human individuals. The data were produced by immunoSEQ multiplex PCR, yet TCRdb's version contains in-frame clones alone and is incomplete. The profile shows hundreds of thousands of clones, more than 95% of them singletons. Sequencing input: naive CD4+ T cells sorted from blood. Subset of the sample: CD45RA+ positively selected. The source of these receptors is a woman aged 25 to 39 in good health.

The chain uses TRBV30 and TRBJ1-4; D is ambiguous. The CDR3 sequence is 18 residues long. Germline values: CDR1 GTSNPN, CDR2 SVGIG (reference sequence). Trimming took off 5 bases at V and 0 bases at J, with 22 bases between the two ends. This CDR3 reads CAWGMGQLLGPTNEKLFF. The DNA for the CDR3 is TGTGCCTGGGGGATGGGTCAGCTCCTAGGACCAACTAATGAAAAACTGTTTTTT.

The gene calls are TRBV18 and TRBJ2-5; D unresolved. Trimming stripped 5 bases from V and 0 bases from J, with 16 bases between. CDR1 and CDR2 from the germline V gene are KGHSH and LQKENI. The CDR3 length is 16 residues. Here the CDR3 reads CASSSKTAIYQETQYF. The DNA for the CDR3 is TGTGCCAGCTCAAGCAAAACTGCTATTTACCAAGAGACCCAGTACTTC.

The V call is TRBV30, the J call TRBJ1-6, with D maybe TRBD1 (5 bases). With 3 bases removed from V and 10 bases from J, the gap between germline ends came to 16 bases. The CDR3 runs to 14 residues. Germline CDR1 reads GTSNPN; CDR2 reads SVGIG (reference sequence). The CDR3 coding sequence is TGTGCCTGGAGGGGACCCGTGGCGGGATCACCCCTCCACTTT. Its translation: CAWRGPVAGSPLHF.

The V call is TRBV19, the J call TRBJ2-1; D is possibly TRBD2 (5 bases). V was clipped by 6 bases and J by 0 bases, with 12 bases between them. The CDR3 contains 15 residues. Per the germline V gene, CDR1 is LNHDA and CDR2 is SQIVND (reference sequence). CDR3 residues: CASSEFSVSYNEQFF. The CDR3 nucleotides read TGTGCCAGTAGCGAGTTTAGCGTCTCCTACAATGAGCAGTTCTTC.

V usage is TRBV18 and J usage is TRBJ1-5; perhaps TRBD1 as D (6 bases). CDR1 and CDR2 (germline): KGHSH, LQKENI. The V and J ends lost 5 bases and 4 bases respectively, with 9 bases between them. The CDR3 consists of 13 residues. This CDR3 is CASSEDRNQPQHF. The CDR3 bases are TGTGCCAGCTCAGAGGACAGAAATCAGCCCCAGCATTTT.

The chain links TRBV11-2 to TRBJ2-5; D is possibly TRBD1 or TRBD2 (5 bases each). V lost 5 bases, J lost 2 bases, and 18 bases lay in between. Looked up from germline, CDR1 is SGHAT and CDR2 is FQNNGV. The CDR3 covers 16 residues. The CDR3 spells CASSLRGAIFQETQYF. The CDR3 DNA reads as TGTGCCAGCAGCCTCCGGGGCGCCATTTTTCAAGAGACCCAGTACTTC. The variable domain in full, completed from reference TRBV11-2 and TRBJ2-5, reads EAGVAQSPRYKIIEKRQSVAFWCNPISGHATLYWYQQILGQGPKLLIQFQNNGVVDDSQLPKDRFSAERLKGVDSTLKIQPAKLEDSAVYLCASSLRGAIFQETQYFGPGTRLLVL.

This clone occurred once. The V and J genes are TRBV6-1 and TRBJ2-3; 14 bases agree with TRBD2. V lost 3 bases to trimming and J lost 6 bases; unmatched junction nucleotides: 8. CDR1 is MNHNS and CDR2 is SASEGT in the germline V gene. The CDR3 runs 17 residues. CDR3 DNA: TGTGCCAGCAGTGACCTCGGACTAGCGGGAGGATCGGATACGCAGTATTTT. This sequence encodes CASSDLGLAGGSDTQYF.

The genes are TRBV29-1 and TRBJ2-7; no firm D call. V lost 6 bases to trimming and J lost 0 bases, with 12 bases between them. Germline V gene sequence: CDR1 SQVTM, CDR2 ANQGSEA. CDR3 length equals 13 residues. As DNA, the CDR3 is TGCAGCGTGGAGATATCTTCCTCCTACGAGCAGTACTTC. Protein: CSVEISSSYEQYF.

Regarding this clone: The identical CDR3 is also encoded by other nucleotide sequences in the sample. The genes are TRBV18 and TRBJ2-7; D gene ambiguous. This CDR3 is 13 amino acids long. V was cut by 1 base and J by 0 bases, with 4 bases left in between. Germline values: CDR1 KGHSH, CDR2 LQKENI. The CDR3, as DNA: TGTGCCAGCTCACCACAGAGCTCCTACGAGCAGTACTTC. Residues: CASSPQSSYEQYF.